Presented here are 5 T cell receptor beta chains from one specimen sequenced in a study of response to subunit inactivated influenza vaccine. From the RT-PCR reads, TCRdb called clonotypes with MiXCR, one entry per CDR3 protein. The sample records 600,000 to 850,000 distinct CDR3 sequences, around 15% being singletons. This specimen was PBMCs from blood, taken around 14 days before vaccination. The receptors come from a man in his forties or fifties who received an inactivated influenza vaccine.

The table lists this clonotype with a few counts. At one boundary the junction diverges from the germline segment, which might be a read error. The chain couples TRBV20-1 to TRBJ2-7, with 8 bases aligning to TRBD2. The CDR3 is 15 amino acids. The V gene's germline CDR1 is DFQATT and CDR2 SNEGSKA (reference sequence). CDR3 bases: TGCAGTGCGCCTTCCGGGGGGGGACAAAACTACCAGCAGTACTTC. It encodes CSAPSGGGQNYQQYF.

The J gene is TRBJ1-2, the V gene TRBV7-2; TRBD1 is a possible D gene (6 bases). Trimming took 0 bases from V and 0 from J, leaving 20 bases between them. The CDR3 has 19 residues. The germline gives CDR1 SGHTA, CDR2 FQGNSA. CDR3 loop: CASSLAFYEGGSSNYGYTF. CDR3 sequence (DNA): TGTGCCAGCAGCTTAGCGTTCTACGAGGGGGGAAGTTCTAACTATGGCTACACCTTC. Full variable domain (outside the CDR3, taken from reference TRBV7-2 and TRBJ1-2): GAGVSQSPSNKVTEKGKDVELRCDPISGHTALYWYRQSLGQGLEFLIYFQGNSAPDKSGLPSDRFSAERTGGSVSTLTIQRTQQEDSAVYLCASSLAFYEGGSSNYGYTFGSGTRLTVV.

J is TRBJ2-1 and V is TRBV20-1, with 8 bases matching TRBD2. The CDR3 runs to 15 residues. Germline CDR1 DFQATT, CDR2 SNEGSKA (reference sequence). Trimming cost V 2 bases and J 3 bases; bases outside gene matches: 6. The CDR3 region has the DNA TGCAGTGCTAGATTCCCGGGAGGGAACTACAATGAGCAGTTCTTC. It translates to CSARFPGGNYNEQFF.

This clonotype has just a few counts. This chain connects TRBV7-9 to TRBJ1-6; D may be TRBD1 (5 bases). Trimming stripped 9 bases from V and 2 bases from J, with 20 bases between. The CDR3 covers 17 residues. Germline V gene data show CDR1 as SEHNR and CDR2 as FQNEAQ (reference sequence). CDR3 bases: TGTGCCAGTGGGCATGGGGGGACGAAGACCTATAATTCACCCCTCCACTTT. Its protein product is CASGHGGTKTYNSPLHF.

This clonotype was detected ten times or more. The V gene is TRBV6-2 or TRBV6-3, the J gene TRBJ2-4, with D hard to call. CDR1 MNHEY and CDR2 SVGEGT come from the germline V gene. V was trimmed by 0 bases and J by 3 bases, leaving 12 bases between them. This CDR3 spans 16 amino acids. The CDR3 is CASSYSSWYDKNIQYF. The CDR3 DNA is TGTGCCAGCAGTTACTCGAGCTGGTACGACAAAAACATTCAGTACTTC.